What follows are 30 T cell receptor beta chains derived from one specimen sequenced in a study of Ad26.COV2.S vaccination and SARS-CoV-2 variants. Sample treatment: around 19 received Ad26.COV2.S at low or high dose, single or two shots; roughly five received placebo; per-sample allocation not given. On day 63 after the first injection, vaccine and placebo recipients gave samples. Profiled with immunoSEQ multiplex PCR; TCRdb holds only in-frame clones, not every one. Of about 390,000 clones listed, about nine tenths were seen once; the top ten hold under 3.5%. This specimen consisted of peripheral blood, obtained in a trial of Ad26.COV2.S vaccine versus placebo. All receptors derive from a person aged 18-60 years who received the Ad26.COV2.S COVID-19 vaccine or a placebo.

V gene TRBV29-1 combines with J gene TRBJ2-5, with 7 bases fitting TRBD1. The germline V gene encodes CDR1 SQVTM and CDR2 ANQGSEA. Trimming took 3 bases from V and 8 from J; bases not matched to a gene: 12. This CDR3 spans 14 amino acids. CDR3: CSVENLGQAFTQYF. In nucleotides, the CDR3 is TGCAGCGTTGAGAATTTAGGACAGGCTTTTACCCAGTACTTC.

The J gene is TRBJ2-2, the V gene TRBV6-5; perhaps TRBD1 as D (6 bases). Trimming removed 4 bases from V and 5 bases from J, with 11 bases in between. Looked up from germline, CDR1 is MNHEY and CDR2 is SVGAGI. The length of the CDR3 is 14 residues. The CDR3 is CASSFHRVTGELFF. The CDR3, as DNA: TGTGCCAGCAGTTTCCACAGGGTTACCGGGGAGCTGTTTTTT.

The chain has TRBV4-3 and TRBJ1-6; 8 bases line up with TRBD1. V gave up 6 bases and J gave up 8 bases; unmatched junction bases: 9. The CDR3 consists of 15 residues. Germline values: CDR1 LGHNA, CDR2 YSLEER. The CDR3 nucleotides are TGCGCCAGCAGGGACTCCGGACAGGGATATTCACCCCTCCACTTT. Translation: CASRDSGQGYSPLHF.

The chain uses TRBV4-1 and TRBJ2-1; 7 bases align to TRBD2. Germline V gives CDR1 MGHRA, CDR2 YSYEKL. V lost 5 bases to trimming and J lost 5 bases; unmatched junction nucleotides: 3. The CDR3 covers 13 residues. The CDR3 DNA follows: TGCGCCAGCAGCGAAACTAGCGACAATGAGCAGTTCTTC. Its translation: CASSETSDNEQFF.

V and J are TRBV20-1 and TRBJ1-3; D is ambiguous. CDR1 is DFQATT and CDR2 is SNEGSKA in the germline V gene (reference sequence). The ends were cut back, 0 bases at V and 7 bases at J, with 4 bases in the middle. This CDR3 is 11 amino acids long. CDR3 sequence: CSARDWNTIYF. CDR3 DNA: TGCAGTGCTAGAGATTGGAACACCATATATTTT.

The V call is TRBV5-4, the J call TRBJ1-3; 8 bases are shared with TRBD1. V gave up 3 bases and J gave up 7 bases; unmatched junction bases: 6. The germline gives CDR1 SGHNT, CDR2 YYREEE (reference sequence). This CDR3 contains 14 residues. CDR3: CASSYQGAFNTIYF. CDR3 nucleotides: TGTGCCAGCAGCTATCAGGGGGCGTTTAACACCATATATTTT.

This clone was recorded only once. This chain uses TRBV5-4 with TRBJ2-3; 7 positions agree with TRBD1. The junction had 5 bases not matched to a gene; V was cut back by 3 bases and J by 1 base. The CDR3 contains 15 residues. Looked up from germline, CDR1 is SGHNT and CDR2 is YYREEE (reference sequence). CDR3 amino acids: CASSSGTARTDTQYF. CDR3 nucleotides: TGTGCCAGCAGCTCGGGGACAGCGCGCACAGATACGCAGTATTTT.

The chain couples TRBV5-4 to TRBJ2-1; 8 nucleotides match TRBD1. The CDR3 has 11 residues. The trim removed 4 bases at V and 15 bases at J, leaving 6 bases unmatched. The V gene's germline CDR1 is SGHNT and CDR2 YYREEE (reference sequence). In DNA, the CDR3 is TGTGCCAGCAGCGCCAGGGGGCAGCTGTTCTTC. It codes for CASSARGQLFF.

V and J are TRBV19 and TRBJ1-1; 7 positions match TRBD1. J gave up 1 base and V 6 bases, and 5 bases lay outside the gene matches. Germline V gene data show CDR1 as LNHDA and CDR2 as SQIVND (reference sequence). This CDR3 contains 14 residues. CDR3 loop: CASRFRDRNTEAFF. The CDR3 region has the DNA TGTGCCAGTAGGTTCCGGGACAGGAACACTGAAGCTTTCTTT.

The J gene is TRBJ2-1, the V gene TRBV4-1; D gene unclear. The CDR3 extends over 15 amino acids. CDR1 MGHRA and CDR2 YSYEKL come from the germline V gene. V dropped 1 base and J dropped 4 bases, with 11 bases sitting between them. CDR3: CASSQGIDEYNEQFF. The CDR3 region has the DNA TGCGCCAGCAGCCAAGGAATAGACGAGTACAATGAGCAGTTCTTC.

This sequence joins TRBV21-1 and TRBJ2-3; the table names TRBD2, a call not compared with the DNA. TRBV21-1 is flagged as a pseudogene. The CDR3 has 18 residues. The CDR3 nucleotides are TGTGCCAGCAGCAAAGTTGTAGCGGGGGGGCGTAGCACAGATACGCAGTATTTT. It codes for CASSKVVAGGRSTDTQYF.

The chain joins TRBV7-9 to TRBJ2-3; 7 bases are a match to TRBD2. Germline V gene lookup returns CDR1 SEHNR and CDR2 FQNEAQ (reference sequence). The CDR3 is 13 amino acids. J gave up 4 bases and V 6 bases, and 4 bases lay outside the gene matches. CDR3 DNA: TGTGCCAGCAGGGTAGCGGGTCCAGATACGCAGTATTTT. Its translation: CASRVAGPDTQYF.

This clone showed up just once. This chain uses TRBV5-6 with TRBJ1-2, with TRBD1 as a possible D gene (6 bases). The germline V and J ends were trimmed by 2 bases and 8 bases, with 22 bases remaining between them. The CDR3 is 16 amino acids. From germline, CDR1 is SGHDT and CDR2 YYEEEE. The CDR3 sequence is CASSLKDRTSSLGYTF. The CDR3 coding sequence is TGTGCCAGCAGCTTAAAAGACAGGACATCCTCTTTGGGCTACACCTTC.

This clone appeared once. This chain joins TRBV27 and TRBJ1-4, with D unclear. The V and J ends lost 6 bases and 4 bases respectively, with 9 bases between them. Germline V gene lookup returns CDR1 MNHEY and CDR2 SMNVEV (reference sequence). CDR3 length: 13 residues. CDR3 DNA sequence: TGTGCCAGCAGCGGGTGGGATAATGAAAAACTGTTTTTT. Encoded protein: CASSGWDNEKLFF. The whole variable domain, filled in from reference TRBV27 and TRBJ1-4, reads EAQVTQNPRYLITVTGKKLTVTCSQNMNHEYMSWYRQDPGLGLRQIYYSMNVEVTDKGDVPEGYKVSRKEKRNFPLILESPSPNQTSLYFCASSGWDNEKLFFGSGTQLSVL.

In DNA, the CDR3 is TGTGCCAGCAGCCTCTCCGGCAGGAGGAACACTGAAGCTTTCTTT. Translation gives CASSLSGRRNTEAFF. This rearrangement joins TRBV7-8 to TRBJ1-1; the D is unclear. V shed 5 bases and J shed 1 base, with 14 bases lying between them. The CDR3 is 15 residues long. Germline V gene lookup returns CDR1 SGHVS and CDR2 FQNEAQ.

This rearrangement joins TRBV30 to TRBJ2-7; possible D gene TRBD1, 6 bases. The germline V and J ends were trimmed by 2 bases and 6 bases, with 14 bases remaining between them. The V gene's germline CDR1 is GTSNPN and CDR2 SVGIG (reference sequence). CDR3 length: 13 residues. The CDR3 DNA reads as TGTGCCTGGAGTAAAACAGGGTCCGGCGAGCAGTACTTC. As protein: CAWSKTGSGEQYF.

This clone has just one count. V usage is TRBV21-1 and J usage is TRBJ2-6. TRBV21-1 is a recognized pseudogene. The CDR3 consists of 19 residues. As DNA, the CDR3 is TGTGCCAGCAGCAAATTTCGGGGCCTATGGATCTCTGGGGCCAACGTCCTGACTTTC. It encodes CASSKFRGLWISGANVLTF.

CDR3: CASRRGQGNEKLFF. For the CDR3, the DNA is TGTGCCAGCCGCCGCGGACAGGGGAATGAAAAACTGTTTTTT. The chain combines TRBV27 with TRBJ1-4; 9 bases are a match to TRBD1. Trimming at V came to 8 bases and at J to 5 bases, leaving 6 bases not matched to a gene. Germline assignment: CDR1 MNHEY and CDR2 SMNVEV (reference sequence). The CDR3 extends over 14 amino acids.

The genes are TRBV28 and TRBJ1-6; maybe TRBD1 (5 bases). Germline V gene sequence: CDR1 MDHEN, CDR2 SYDVKM. The length of the CDR3 is 16 residues. V was shortened by 7 bases and J by 0 bases, with 13 bases between the two germline ends. The chain's CDR3 is CASIGAESSYNSPLHF. For the CDR3, the DNA is TGTGCCAGCATTGGGGCGGAAAGCTCCTATAATTCACCCCTCCACTTT. The entire variable domain, with the rest obtained from reference TRBV28 and TRBJ1-6, is as follows: DVKVTQSSRYLVKRTGEKVFLECVQDMDHENMFWYRQDPGLGLRLIYFSYDVKMKEKGDIPEGYSVSREKKERFSLILESASTNQTSMYLCASIGAESSYNSPLHFGNGTRLTVT.

V gene TRBV6-5 combines with J gene TRBJ2-5, with 7 bases that match TRBD1. This CDR3 is built from 13 residues. Germline CDR1 and CDR2: MNHEY and SVGAGI. V dropped 6 bases and J dropped 3; count of bases not matched to a gene: 4. In DNA form, the CDR3 reads TGTGCCAGCAGGACAGGGAAAAAAGAGACCCAGTACTTC. The encoded protein is CASRTGKKETQYF.

The chain links TRBV4-1 to TRBJ1-1; D gene uncertain. The CDR3 is made up of 14 amino acids. CDR1 is MGHRA, CDR2 YSYEKL, per germline. V shed 4 bases and J shed 0 bases, with 9 bases lying between them. The CDR3 region is CASSLSAVNTEAFF. The CDR3 DNA reads TGCGCCAGCAGCCTGAGCGCGGTGAACACTGAAGCTTTCTTT.

This chain joins TRBV10-3 and TRBJ2-2; 7 bases agree with TRBD2. CDR1 is ENHRY, CDR2 SYGVKD, per germline. The CDR3 covers 16 residues. V was clipped by 2 bases and J by 0 bases; unmatched bases: 3. CDR3 loop: CAISEAAGANTGELFF. DNA for the CDR3: TGTGCCATCAGTGAGGCCGCGGGGGCGAACACCGGGGAGCTGTTTTTT.

The chain uses TRBV19 and TRBJ2-3; D tentatively reads TRBD1 or TRBD2 (5 bases each). Trimming left V 3 bases short and J 2 bases short, with 15 bases between. The CDR3 length is 16 residues. Per germline, CDR1 LNHDA and CDR2 SQIVND (reference sequence). The CDR3 loop is CASSIARGWATDTQYF. DNA of the CDR3: TGTGCCAGTAGTATCGCGAGGGGATGGGCCACAGATACGCAGTATTTT.

This chain links TRBV5-1 with TRBJ1-5, with 7 bases matching TRBD1. The CDR3 has 14 residues. V lost 1 base, J lost 7 bases, and 5 bases stayed unmatched. Germline CDR1 reads SGHRS; CDR2 reads YFSETQ. CDR3 DNA: TGCGCCAGCAGCTTGTCCGGGACAGAGCAGCCCCAGCATTTT. Amino acids: CASSLSGTEQPQHF.

The rearrangement links TRBV6-2 or TRBV6-3 to TRBJ1-1; the D gene is possibly TRBD1 (5 bases). Trimming left V 0 bases short and J 10 bases short, with 9 bases between. In germline, CDR1 is MNHEY, CDR2 SVGEGT. This CDR3 region has 12 residues. The CDR3 reads CASSYSRGPAFF. For the CDR3, the DNA is TGTGCCAGCAGTTACTCGAGGGGACCAGCTTTCTTT.

The chain recombines TRBV24-1 with TRBJ2-7; no reliable D call. The length of the CDR3 is 16 residues. CDR1 is KGHDR, CDR2 SFDVKD, per germline. Between the trimmed V and J ends, which lost 0 bases and 6 bases, there was a span of 17 bases. CDR3 residues: CATSDLLCTWVCEQYF. The DNA for the CDR3 is TGTGCCACCAGTGATTTGCTCTGCACTTGGGTATGCGAGCAGTACTTC.

The chain links TRBV6-5 to TRBJ2-1, with D unresolved. The CDR3 runs 13 residues. Deletions cut 5 bases from V and 6 bases from J, with 11 bases between. Germline V gene lookup returns CDR1 MNHEY and CDR2 SVGAGI. CDR3 sequence reads: CASSPTSSNEQFF. CDR3 nucleotide sequence: TGTGCCAGCAGTCCGACAAGTTCCAATGAGCAGTTCTTC.

This chain joins TRBV2 and TRBJ2-1; 8 nucleotides match TRBD2. Germline CDR1 reads SNHLY; CDR2 reads FYNNEI. The CDR3 is 14 amino acids. The junction had 10 bases not matched to a gene; V was cut back by 7 bases and J by 8 bases. CDR3 nucleotides: TGTGCCAGCATGATCTCGGGGGGGCAGGATGAGCAGTTCTTC. This translates into CASMISGGQDEQFF.

CDR3 loop: CASSQDPVTGVTEAFF. The CDR3 nucleotides read TGTGCCAGCAGCCAAGATCCAGTCACGGGGGTCACTGAAGCTTTCTTT. V and J are TRBV4-2 and TRBJ1-1, with D possibly matching TRBD1 (5 bases). This CDR3 is built from 16 residues. V was pared by 0 bases and J by 4 bases, with 15 bases between. Germline loops: CDR1 LGHNA, CDR2 YNFKEQ.

This chain uses TRBV19 with TRBJ1-2; D gene unclear. CDR1 is LNHDA, CDR2 SQIVND, per germline (reference sequence). This CDR3 is 14 amino acids long. V was clipped by 3 bases and J by 3 bases, with 11 bases between them. CDR3 nucleotides: TGTGCCAGTAGTATCTTAGGGTACGACTATGGCTACACCTTC. It yields the protein CASSILGYDYGYTF.